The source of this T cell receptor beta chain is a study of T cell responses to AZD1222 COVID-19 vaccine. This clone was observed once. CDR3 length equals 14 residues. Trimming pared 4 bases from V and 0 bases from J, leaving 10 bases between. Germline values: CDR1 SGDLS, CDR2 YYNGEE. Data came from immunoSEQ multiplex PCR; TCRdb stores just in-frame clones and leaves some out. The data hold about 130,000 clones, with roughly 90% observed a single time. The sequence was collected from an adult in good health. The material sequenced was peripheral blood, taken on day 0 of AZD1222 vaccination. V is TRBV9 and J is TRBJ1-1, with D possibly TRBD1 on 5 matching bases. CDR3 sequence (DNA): TGTGCCAGCAGCACCCCGGGGGTGAACACTGAAGCTTTCTTT. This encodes CASSTPGVNTEAFF.